This is a list of T cell receptor beta chains from one sample in a study of blood T cell repertoires in COVID-19. Some clones are missing from TCRdb's copy, which holds only in-frame ones; the method was immunoSEQ multiplex PCR. The sample consists of a few hundred thousand clones, around 84% of them appearing once. The sequenced sample consisted of PBMCs or T cells enriched from blood (not recorded which). The receptors were gathered from a man younger than 45 with acute COVID-19. CDR3s include the opening cysteine and the closing phenylalanine or tryptophan. The order of the fields is J gene, V gene, clone size, D gene, CDR3 protein, CDR3 DNA. A D gene is named only where the DNA matches it firmly. Some rows mark clone size as missing; the rest say once, few, many or name a class of expanded clone.

J: TRBJ1-1; V: TRBV19; size: -; D: -; CDR3: CASSYERMNTEAFF; DNA: TGTGCCAGTAGTTATGAGAGGATGAACACTGAAGCTTTCTTT
J: TRBJ2-1; V: TRBV5-1; size: -; D: TRBD2; CDR3: CASSLTSGSNNEQFF; DNA: TGTGCCAGCAGCTTGACTAGCGGCAGTAACAATGAGCAGTTCTTC
J: TRBJ1-5; V: TRBV19; size: -; D: -; CDR3: CASPKFGQKRGTQHF; DNA: TGTGCCAGTCCAAAATTCGGACAGAAGCGAGGCACCCAGCATTTT
J: TRBJ1-5; V: TRBV19; size: -; D: TRBD1; CDR3: CASSIRRGQGQNQPQHF; DNA: TGTGCCAGTAGTATAAGGAGGGGACAGGGCCAGAATCAGCCCCAGCATTTT
J: TRBJ1-5; V: TRBV19; size: once; D: TRBD1; CDR3: CASSVGDRGGNQPQHF; DNA: TGTGCCAGTAGTGTCGGGGACAGGGGAGGCAATCAGCCCCAGCATTTT
J: TRBJ1-6; V: TRBV18; size: -; D: -; CDR3: CASSPAPGSRHQWRALHF; DNA: TGTGCCAGCTCACCAGCCCCGGGCTCCCGGCACCAATGGCGGGCCCTCCACTTT
J: TRBJ1-2; V: TRBV5-4; size: many; D: -; CDR3: CASSLGVGLYGYTF; DNA: TGTGCCAGCAGCTTGGGGGTGGGACTGTATGGCTACACCTTC
J: TRBJ2-3; V: TRBV7-9; size: few; D: -; CDR3: CASSRFGTDTQYF; DNA: TGTGCCAGCAGCCGGTTCGGGACAGATACGCAGTATTTT
J: TRBJ1-1; V: TRBV10-3; size: -; D: -; CDR3: CAIRDQVQNTEAFF; DNA: TGTGCCATCAGAGACCAGGTCCAGAACACTGAAGCTTTCTTT
J: TRBJ1-2; V: TRBV28; size: once; D: TRBD1; CDR3: CASSQALQGSDYGYTF; DNA: TGTGCCAGCAGTCAGGCCCTACAGGGGTCGGACTATGGCTACACCTTC
J: TRBJ1-2; V: TRBV7-2; size: -; D: TRBD1; CDR3: CASSLVRQGGYGYTF; DNA: TGTGCCAGCAGCTTAGTACGACAGGGCGGATATGGCTACACCTTC
J: TRBJ1-5; V: TRBV19; size: once; D: TRBD1; CDR3: CASSMGTGGTVGNQPQHF; DNA: TGTGCCAGTAGTATGGGGACAGGGGGCACGGTGGGCAATCAGCCCCAGCATTTT
J: TRBJ2-1; V: TRBV29-1; size: -; D: TRBD1; CDR3: CSAATGRNEQFF; DNA: TGCAGCGCGGCGACAGGGCGGAATGAGCAGTTCTTC
J: TRBJ2-1; V: TRBV11-3; size: -; D: -; CDR3: CASSFGGLANEQFF; DNA: TGTGCCAGCAGCTTTGGAGGTCTGGCCAATGAGCAGTTCTTC
J: TRBJ1-6; V: TRBV11-2; size: -; D: -; CDR3: CASSPKYNSPLHF; DNA: TGTGCCAGCAGCCCTAAGTATAATTCACCCCTCCACTTT
J: TRBJ1-6; V: TRBV27; size: once; D: -; CDR3: CASSLFSGNNSPLHF; DNA: TGTGCCAGCAGTTTATTTTCGGGGAATAATTCACCCCTCCACTTT
J: TRBJ2-1; V: TRBV9; size: -; D: TRBD2; CDR3: CASSPGLVSYNEQFF; DNA: TGTGCCAGCAGCCCCGGACTAGTCTCCTACAATGAGCAGTTCTTC
J: TRBJ1-2; V: TRBV7-2; size: -; D: -; CDR3: CASSLRQHNYGYTF; DNA: TGTGCCAGCAGCCTTAGACAGCATAACTATGGCTACACCTTC
J: TRBJ2-1; V: TRBV7-2; size: few; D: TRBD2; CDR3: CASSSSPGLAGNEQFF; DNA: TGTGCCAGCAGCTCCTCCCCGGGACTAGCGGGAAATGAGCAGTTCTTC
J: TRBJ1-6; V: TRBV7-6; size: -; D: -; CDR3: CASSLEDRNSPLHF; DNA: TGTGCCAGCAGCTTAGAGGACAGAAATTCACCCCTCCACTTT
J: TRBJ1-6; V: TRBV6-5; size: -; D: TRBD1; CDR3: CASTKQGHNSPLHF; DNA: TGTGCCAGCACCAAACAGGGGCACAATTCACCCCTCCACTTT
J: TRBJ1-3; V: TRBV5-1; size: few; D: -; CDR3: CASSLSQGSGNTIYF; DNA: TGCGCCAGCAGCTTATCCCAGGGCTCTGGAAACACCATATATTTT
J: TRBJ2-6; V: TRBV6-5; size: -; D: -; CDR3: CASSYSEASGANVLTF; DNA: TGTGCCAGCAGTTACTCGGAGGCCTCTGGGGCCAACGTCCTGACTTTC
J: TRBJ1-2; V: TRBV11-2; size: -; D: -; CDR3: CASSLRGQFSGYTF; DNA: TGTGCCAGCAGCTTAAGGGGCCAGTTCTCTGGCTACACCTTC
J: TRBJ2-5; V: TRBV4-2; size: -; D: -; CDR3: CASSQEYGTSLTETQYF; DNA: TGTGCCAGCAGCCAAGAGTATGGAACTAGCTTGACGGAGACCCAGTACTTC
J: TRBJ1-6; V: TRBV6-5; size: -; D: TRBD1; CDR3: CASSSRGQGNSPLHF; DNA: TGTGCCAGCAGTTCCCGCGGACAGGGAAATTCACCCCTCCACTTT
J: TRBJ1-1; V: TRBV5-1; size: once; D: -; CDR3: CASSLVMSGINTEAFF; DNA: TGCGCCAGCAGCTTGGTCATGAGCGGAATCAACACTGAAGCTTTCTTT
J: TRBJ2-1; V: TRBV7-8; size: once; D: TRBD2; CDR3: CASSQTSGGYNEQFF; DNA: TGTGCCAGCAGCCAAACTAGCGGAGGATACAATGAGCAGTTCTTC
J: TRBJ1-2; V: TRBV6-5; size: -; D: TRBD1; CDR3: CARNPTGVGGYTF; DNA: TGTGCCAGAAACCCAACAGGGGTGGGTGGCTACACCTTC
J: TRBJ1-2; V: TRBV25-1; size: -; D: -; CDR3: CASSRGGDYGYTF; DNA: TGTGCCAGCAGCCGGGGGGGTGACTATGGCTACACCTTC
J: TRBJ2-1; V: TRBV7-7; size: -; D: -; CDR3: CASSPGGNEQFF; DNA: TGTGCTAGCAGCCCCGGGGGCAATGAGCAGTTCTTC
J: TRBJ2-5; V: TRBV7-6; size: -; D: -; CDR3: CASSGPPGHGRETQYF; DNA: TGTGCCAGCAGCGGTCCTCCGGGACACGGGCGGGAGACCCAGTACTTC
J: TRBJ1-1; V: TRBV7-9; size: -; D: TRBD1; CDR3: CASSLQGARQNTEAFF; DNA: TGTGCCAGCAGCTTACAGGGGGCGAGGCAGAACACTGAAGCTTTCTTT
J: TRBJ2-2; V: TRBV5-1; size: few; D: TRBD1; CDR3: CASTSKPGQGDWELFF; DNA: TGTGCCAGCACCTCAAAACCGGGACAGGGTGACTGGGAGCTGTTTTTT
J: TRBJ1-2; V: TRBV6-5; size: -; D: TRBD1; CDR3: CASSLTGGSSNYGYTF; DNA: TGTGCCAGCAGTTTGACAGGGGGCTCCTCTAACTATGGCTACACCTTC
J: TRBJ1-5; V: TRBV24-1; size: -; D: TRBD1; CDR3: CATSGDRPSQPQHF; DNA: TGTGCCACCAGTGGGGACAGGCCCAGCCAGCCCCAGCATTTT
J: TRBJ2-1; V: TRBV5-1; size: -; D: -; CDR3: CASSRGGQNYNEQFF; DNA: TGCGCCAGCAGCCGGGGGGGACAGAATTACAATGAGCAGTTCTTC
J: TRBJ2-1; V: TRBV5-1; size: -; D: TRBD1; CDR3: CASSWGGQGNEQFF; DNA: TGCGCCAGCAGCTGGGGGGGACAGGGAAATGAGCAGTTCTTC
J: TRBJ2-2; V: TRBV14; size: -; D: -; CDR3: CASSPQGTGELFF; DNA: TGTGCCAGCAGCCCCCAGGGGACCGGGGAGCTGTTTTTT
J: TRBJ2-5; V: TRBV18; size: -; D: -; CDR3: CASSPLRGQETQYF; DNA: TGTGCCAGCTCACCCCTCCGGGGCCAAGAGACCCAGTACTTC